This TCR beta chain appears in the sequencing data of a study of T cells in Graves' hyperthyroidism and ophthalmopathy. RNA transcripts were the template for amplifying TCR beta CDR3 regions. An initial round of RT-PCR targeting the TCR CDR3 relied on the HTBI primer set. TCRdb re-called the multiplex PCR reads with MiXCR, one entry per CDR3 protein. The table lists roughly 510,000 distinct CDR3 sequences, 40% to 50% of them singletons. This CDR3 contains 18 residues. From germline, CDR1 is MNHNY and CDR2 SVGAGI (reference sequence). V lost 2 bases, J lost 0 bases, and 14 bases lay in between. With regard to this clonotype: The antigen is not known.

Findings and caveats of the study: From stable hyperthyroidism, ophthalmopathy was set apart by a 13 V-J model. Most thyroid clonotypes expanded above 0.001 appeared in blood too. Model predictions of ophthalmopathy came a median 6.5 months before onset.

The clonotype comes from an adult woman with Graves' disease, either hyperthyroidism or ophthalmopathy (not recorded which). The sample was peripheral blood or thyroid tissue (not recorded which). J is TRBJ2-6 and V is TRBV6-6, with TRBD2 as a possible D gene (5 bases). The CDR3 sequence is CASSYSTPGYSGANVLTF. In DNA form, the CDR3 reads TGTGCCAGCAGTTACAGTACCCCGGGGTACTCTGGGGCCAACGTCCTGACTTTC.